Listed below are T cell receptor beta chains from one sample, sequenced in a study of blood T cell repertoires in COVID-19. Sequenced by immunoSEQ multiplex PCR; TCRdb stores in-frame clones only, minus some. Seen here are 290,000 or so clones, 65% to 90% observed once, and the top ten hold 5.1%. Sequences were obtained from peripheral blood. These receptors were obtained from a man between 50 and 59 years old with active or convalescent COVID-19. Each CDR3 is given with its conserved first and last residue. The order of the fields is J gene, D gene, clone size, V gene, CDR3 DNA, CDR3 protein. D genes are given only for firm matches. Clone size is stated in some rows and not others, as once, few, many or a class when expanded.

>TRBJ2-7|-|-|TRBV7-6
TGTGCCAGCAGCTTAGGTTCAGGGGCCTACGAGCAGTACTTC
CASSLGSGAYEQYF
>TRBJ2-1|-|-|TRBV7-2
TGTGCCAGCAGCTTAGACGTGTCGGCGGGTGAGCAGTTCTTC
CASSLDVSAGEQFF
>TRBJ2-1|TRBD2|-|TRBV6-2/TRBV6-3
TGTGCCAGCAGTTCACTGACTAGCGGGAGCACCTCCTACAATGAGCAGTTCTTC
CASSSLTSGSTSYNEQFF
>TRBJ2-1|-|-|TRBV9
TGTGCCAGCAGCCCCTCCGGACTATACAATGAGCAGTTCTTC
CASSPSGLYNEQFF
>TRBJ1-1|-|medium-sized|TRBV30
TGTGCCTGGAGTGTAGAGAGTGAAGCTTTCTTT
CAWSVESEAFF
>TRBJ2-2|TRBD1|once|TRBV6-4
TGTGCCAGCCATCTCACCGGGACAGCCAACACCGGGGAGCTGTTTTTT
CASHLTGTANTGELFF
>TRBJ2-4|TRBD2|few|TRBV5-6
TGTGCCAGCAGCATTCTGGGAGGGCAGCCCAAAAACATTCAGTACTTC
CASSILGGQPKNIQYF
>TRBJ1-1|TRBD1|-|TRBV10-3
TGTGCCATCAGTGCGCGACAGGGGTCGGACACTGAAGCTTTCTTT
CAISARQGSDTEAFF
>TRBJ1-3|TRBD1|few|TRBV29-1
TGCAGCGCGACAGGGACTGGAAACACCATATATTTT
CSATGTGNTIYF
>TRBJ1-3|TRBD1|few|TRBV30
TGTGCCTGGAGTGTTGACAGGGCTGGAAACACCATATATTTT
CAWSVDRAGNTIYF
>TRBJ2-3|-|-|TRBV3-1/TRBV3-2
TGTGCCAGCAGCTCAGTCGCAGATACGCAGTATTTT
CASSSVADTQYF
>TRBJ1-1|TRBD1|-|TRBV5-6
TGTGCCAGCAGCTTGGCGGACAGGTTGAACACTGAAGCTTTCTTT
CASSLADRLNTEAFF
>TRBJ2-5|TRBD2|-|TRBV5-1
TGCGCCAGCAGCTCTAGGGGAGGGGAGACCCAGTACTTC
CASSSRGGETQYF
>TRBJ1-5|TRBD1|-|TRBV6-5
TGTGCCAGCGAGGGACAGCGCGATCAGCCCCAGCATTTT
CASEGQRDQPQHF
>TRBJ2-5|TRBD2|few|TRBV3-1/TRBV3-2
TGTGCCAGCAGCCAGCCGGGACTAGCGGGAGTAGAGACCCAGTACTTC
CASSQPGLAGVETQYF
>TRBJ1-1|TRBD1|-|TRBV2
TGTGCCAGCAGTGAAAGGACAGGCGCCAACACTGAAGCTTTCTTT
CASSERTGANTEAFF
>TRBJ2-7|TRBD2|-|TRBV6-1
TGTGCCAGCAGTGAACTAGCGGGGTTTGCGCAGTACTTC
CASSELAGFAQYF
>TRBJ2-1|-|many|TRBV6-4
TGTGCCAGCAGGAAGACGGGGAGCAATGAGCAGTTCTTC
CASRKTGSNEQFF
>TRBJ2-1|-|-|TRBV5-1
TGCGCCAGCAGCGGGAGCGGGAATGAGCAGTTCTTC
CASSGSGNEQFF
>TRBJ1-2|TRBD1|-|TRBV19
TGTGCCAGTAGTATAGATCGACCGCTGCGGACAGGGTATGGCTACACCTTC
CASSIDRPLRTGYGYTF
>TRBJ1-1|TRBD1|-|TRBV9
TGTGCCAGCAGCGTATCGGACAGGGGTACCCCTGAAGCTTTCTTT
CASSVSDRGTPEAFF
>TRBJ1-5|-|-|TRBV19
TGTGCCAGTAGGGCCCAGGGGATTGACAGCAATCAGCCCCAGCATTTT
CASRAQGIDSNQPQHF
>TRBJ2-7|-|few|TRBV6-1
TGTGCCAGCAGTGACAGCTCCTACGAGCAGTACTTC
CASSDSSYEQYF
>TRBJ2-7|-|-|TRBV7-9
TGTGCCAGCAGCTCCAGGGGTTCCTACGAGCAGTACTTC
CASSSRGSYEQYF
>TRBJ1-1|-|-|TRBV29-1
TGCAGCGTTCCCGAGGATATGAACACTGAAGCTTTCTTT
CSVPEDMNTEAFF
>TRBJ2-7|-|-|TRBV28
TGTGCCAGCAGGAGAACCAGGTCCGCGACATACGAGCAGTACTTC
CASRRTRSATYEQYF
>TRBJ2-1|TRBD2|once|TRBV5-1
TGCGCCAGCAGCTTGCTAGCGGGAGGATCCTACAATGAGCAGTTCTTC
CASSLLAGGSYNEQFF
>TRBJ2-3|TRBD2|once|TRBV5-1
TGCGCCAGCAGCTTGTGGTCGGTAGCGGGAGGGGTACCAGATACGCAGTATTTT
CASSLWSVAGGVPDTQYF
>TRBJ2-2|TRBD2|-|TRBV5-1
TGCGCCAGTAGGACTAGCGGGAACACCGGGGAGCTGTTTTTT
CASRTSGNTGELFF
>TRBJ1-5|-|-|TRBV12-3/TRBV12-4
TGTGCCAGCAGTTTCAGGGGCAATCAGCCCCAGCATTTT
CASSFRGNQPQHF
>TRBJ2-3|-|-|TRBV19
TGTGCCAGTAGTATTAATCAGGGCACAGATACGCAGTATTTT
CASSINQGTDTQYF
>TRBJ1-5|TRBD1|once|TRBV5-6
TGTGCCAGCAGCTGGACAGGGGGCGACAATCAGCCCCAGCATTTT
CASSWTGGDNQPQHF
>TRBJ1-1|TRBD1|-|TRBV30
TGTGCCTGGAGCCACCCGGGACAGGGAACTGAAGCTTTCTTT
CAWSHPGQGTEAFF
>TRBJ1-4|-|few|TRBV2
TGTGCCAGCAGTGAAGGGTGGGCAGCGGATGAAAAACTGTTTTTT
CASSEGWAADEKLFF
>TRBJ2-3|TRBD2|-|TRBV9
TGTGCCAGCAGCGTGAGGCTAGCGGGCTTCACAGATACGCAGTATTTT
CASSVRLAGFTDTQYF
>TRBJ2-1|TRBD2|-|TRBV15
TGTGCCACCAGCCCTAGCGGACACGAGCAGTTCTTC
CATSPSGHEQFF
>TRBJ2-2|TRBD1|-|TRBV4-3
TGCGCCAGCGGCCAGGAGACAGGGGGAGGTACCGGGGAGCTGTTTTTT
CASGQETGGGTGELFF
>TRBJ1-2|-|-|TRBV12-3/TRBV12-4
TGTGCCAGCAGCCCTGTTAGTTTGGAGGGCTACACCTTC
CASSPVSLEGYTF
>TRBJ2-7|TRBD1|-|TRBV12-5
TGTGCTAGTGGTTTGGGCGGACAGGGCTACGAGCAGTACTTC
CASGLGGQGYEQYF
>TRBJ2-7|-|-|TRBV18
TGTGCCAGCTCATTCTCCGGGAGCCTCTACGAGCAGTACTTC
CASSFSGSLYEQYF
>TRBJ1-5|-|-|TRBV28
TGTGCCAGCAGTTTACCAGGGGCAGGGTTAAATCAGCCCCAGCATTTT
CASSLPGAGLNQPQHF
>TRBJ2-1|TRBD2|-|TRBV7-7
TGTGCCAGCAGCTTATTACCGCGGCCGGGGAGGGATGAGCAGTTCTTC
CASSLLPRPGRDEQFF
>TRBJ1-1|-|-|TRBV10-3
TGTGCCATCAGTGAGGGGGCGCTGAACACTGAAGCTTTCTTT
CAISEGALNTEAFF
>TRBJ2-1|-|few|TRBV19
TGTGCCAGTAGTCAGGGAAGCTTCTACAATGAGCAGTTCTTC
CASSQGSFYNEQFF
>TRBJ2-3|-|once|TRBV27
TGTGCCCCCAAGGGGCACACAGATACGCAGTATTTT
CAPKGHTDTQYF
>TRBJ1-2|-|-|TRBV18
TGTGCCAGCTCACCACCTACACAGAACTATGGCTACACCTTC
CASSPPTQNYGYTF
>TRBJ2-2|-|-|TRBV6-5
TGTGCCAGCAGGGGGACTGCCGAGACCGGGGAGCTGTTTTTT
CASRGTAETGELFF
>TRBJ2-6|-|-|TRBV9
TGTGCCACCAGCCTGTCGAGCTCTGGGGCCAACGTCCTGACTTTC
CATSLSSSGANVLTF
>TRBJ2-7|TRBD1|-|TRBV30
TGTGCCTGGACGGGACAGGGGACCCACGAGCAGTACTTC
CAWTGQGTHEQYF
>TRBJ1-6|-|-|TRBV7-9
TGTGCCAGCAGCTTCGGACAGAATAATTCACCCCTCCACTTT
CASSFGQNNSPLHF
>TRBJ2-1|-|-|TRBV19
TGTGCCAGTAGATCTAGCGCAGGGCTGAGCTCCTACAATGAGCAGTTCTTC
CASRSSAGLSSYNEQFF
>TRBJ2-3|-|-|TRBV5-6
TGTGCCAGCAGCCGTCTCGCGGGGGCTTACACAGATACGCAGTATTTT
CASSRLAGAYTDTQYF
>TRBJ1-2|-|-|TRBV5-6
TGTGCCAGCAGCTTTGGTACGCAGACTTCTTATGGCTACACCTTC
CASSFGTQTSYGYTF
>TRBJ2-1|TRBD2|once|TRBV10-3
TGTGCCATCAGTGATCTAGCGGGAGGGGGAAATGAGCAGTTCTTC
CAISDLAGGGNEQFF